This T cell receptor beta chain was identified in a study of CD4+ T cells in melanoma. Whole-study results and caveats: A reported correlation linked neoantigen-specific CD4+ T cells to CD8+, macrophage and B cell function. In melanoma, neoantigen-specific CD4+ T cells reportedly differed in differentiation state.

Data came from immunoSEQ multiplex PCR; TCRdb stores just in-frame clones and leaves some out. Here the sample spans about 140,000 clones, 92% being singletons. The CDR3 totals 19 residues. The V end lost 0 bases, the J end lost 4 bases, and 22 bases lay between the germline ends. Regarding this clone: Its specificity is unknown.

The chain recombines TRBV23-1 with TRBJ1-5; D might be TRBD1 (5 bases). TRBV23-1 falls under the ORF class, with uncertain function. This receptor was identified in a human donor with melanoma. CDR3 sequence reads: CASSQSSAGPSPDNQPQHF. CDR3 DNA: TGCGCCAGCAGTCAATCCTCGGCAGGGCCGTCGCCCGATAATCAGCCCCAGCATTTT.